These T cell receptor beta chains were read from a single sample in a study of early T cells in non-severe SARS-CoV-2 infection. A single record per CDR3 protein comes from TCRdb applying MiXCR to the 5' RACE reads. The sample holds approximately 28,000 distinct CDR3 sequences, 4.6% seen once. Sequenced here: whole blood, sampled at baseline. Receptors originate from an adult who was a healthcare worker with PCR-confirmed SARS-CoV-2 infection or an uninfected control (not recorded which). Both conserved end residues are part of each CDR3. A D gene is named only where the DNA matches it firmly. A row's size may be missing; if present it is once, few, many or a size class.

>TRBV7-2|TRBJ2-7|.|many
TGTGCCAGCAGCTTACTAGCCGGGGGAATCGAGCAGTACTTC
CASSLLAGGIEQYF
>TRBV7-3|TRBJ1-1|.|many
TGTGCCAGCAGCTCCTCAGTCAACACTGAAGCTTTCTTT
CASSSSVNTEAFF
>TRBV19|TRBJ2-4|.|many
TGTGCCAGTTCCGGAGATCCAGAGACACTAGCCAAAAACATTCAGTACTTC
CASSGDPETLAKNIQYF
>TRBV6-2/TRBV6-3|TRBJ2-7|.|many
TGTGCCAGCAGTTTGTCAGCCTACGAGCAGTACTTC
CASSLSAYEQYF
>TRBV6-2/TRBV6-3|TRBJ2-1|.|.
TGTGCCAGCAGTTACCCTGCAGAGGGGGGGGTTCAGGGATACAATGAGCAGTTCTTC
CASSYPAEGGVQGYNEQFF
>TRBV5-1|TRBJ2-3|TRBD1|.
TGCGCCAGCAGCCTACCCGGGACAGAAACAGATACGCAGTATTTT
CASSLPGTETDTQYF
>TRBV12-3/TRBV12-4|TRBJ1-1|.|many
TGTGCCAGCCACTTAGGAATTTTCACTGAAGCTTTCTTT
CASHLGIFTEAFF
>TRBV11-3|TRBJ2-2|TRBD1|many
TGTGCCAGCAGCTCCTGGACAGGGGGCAGCACCGGGGAGCTGTTTTTT
CASSSWTGGSTGELFF
>TRBV12-5|TRBJ2-3|.|many
TGTGCTAGTGGTTTGTCGACACAGAGCACAGATACGCAGTATTTT
CASGLSTQSTDTQYF
>TRBV5-4|TRBJ2-2|TRBD1|many
TGTGCCAGCAGCTTCGGACAGGGGGCAGGGGTCGGGGAGCTGTTTTTT
CASSFGQGAGVGELFF
>TRBV29-1|TRBJ1-1|.|.
TGCAGCGTTGCCCTGAGAAGGGTGGGTAGCGCTGAAGCTTTCTTT
CSVALRRVGSAEAFF
>TRBV18|TRBJ2-1|TRBD1|many
TGTGCCAGCTCGACAGGGGGCAGCTACAATGAGCAGTTCTTC
CASSTGGSYNEQFF
>TRBV20-1|TRBJ1-1|.|many
TGCAGTGCTAGAGGACACAGGGAGGGAGCTTTCTTT
CSARGHREGAFF
>TRBV18|TRBJ2-7|.|.
TGTGCCAGCTCACCACCAAAAGGGCTTCGAAGCTCCTACGAGCAGTACTTC
CASSPPKGLRSSYEQYF
>TRBV29-1|TRBJ2-1|.|many
TGCAGCGTTGAACCAGCGGGCACCTACAATGAGCAGTTCTTC
CSVEPAGTYNEQFF
>TRBV20-1|TRBJ2-4|.|many
TGCAGTGCTAGAGATACGGGGAGTGACATTCAGTACTTC
CSARDTGSDIQYF
>TRBV27|TRBJ2-2|TRBD2|many
TGTGCCAGCAGGGCAGCGGGGCCGGTCGGGGAGCTGTTTTTT
CASRAAGPVGELFF
>TRBV2|TRBJ1-2|.|.
TGTGCCAGCAGTGAACCCAGGGAGAACTATGGCTACACCTTC
CASSEPRENYGYTF
>TRBV20-1|TRBJ2-5|TRBD2|many
TGCAGTGCTATTGGGACTAGCGGGGCGAACGCGCAAGAGACCCAGTACTTC
CSAIGTSGANAQETQYF
>TRBV29-1|TRBJ1-2|.|many
TGCAGCCCCAGCTATGGCTACACCTTC
CSPSYGYTF
>TRBV11-3|TRBJ2-1|TRBD2|many
TGTGCCAGCAGCCGTTCAACTGGACTAGCGGACTACAATGAGCAGTTCTTC
CASSRSTGLADYNEQFF
>TRBV5-1|TRBJ2-1|TRBD2|few
TGCGCCAGCAGCTTGGAGGCTAGCGGGATAATTGAGCAGTTCTTC
CASSLEASGIIEQFF
>TRBV12-3/TRBV12-4|TRBJ1-1|.|many
TGTGCCAGCAGCCCTGACCTCGATAGAACTGAAGCTTTCTTT
CASSPDLDRTEAFF
>TRBV29-1|TRBJ2-1|TRBD1|many
TGCAGCGTTGAGGGGGACAGGGGGTCCAATGAGCAGTTCTTC
CSVEGDRGSNEQFF
>TRBV18|TRBJ1-2|TRBD1|many
TGTGCCAGCTCCCACGGGGACAGGCTCTATGGCTACACCTTC
CASSHGDRLYGYTF
>TRBV5-4|TRBJ2-5|TRBD2|few
TGTGCCAGCAGCGGTACGGGGACTAGCCGGACCCAGTACTTC
CASSGTGTSRTQYF
>TRBV30|TRBJ1-1|.|many
TGTGCCTCAACTGGAGTGGGGAACACTGAAGCTTTCTTT
CASTGVGNTEAFF
>TRBV12-3/TRBV12-4|TRBJ2-7|TRBD1|few
TGTGCCAGCAGTCACCGGGACAGGGGGCCCGAGCAGTACTTC
CASSHRDRGPEQYF
>TRBV5-1|TRBJ2-7|.|many
TGCGCCAGCAGCTTGGGGGGCAACTCCTACGAGCAGTACTTC
CASSLGGNSYEQYF
>TRBV29-1|TRBJ2-5|.|many
TGCAGCGTTGTGCAACAGGGAAGCCAAGAGACCCAGTACTTC
CSVVQQGSQETQYF
>TRBV7-9|TRBJ1-1|.|many
TGTGCCAGCAGCCCACCCGGGACGAAAGGGCGCCGGACTGAAGCTTTCTTT
CASSPPGTKGRRTEAFF
>TRBV20-1|TRBJ2-1|TRBD1|many
TGCAGTGCTCGAGGGGACAGGGGGCGAGGAAAGCAGTTCTTC
CSARGDRGRGKQFF
>TRBV30|TRBJ1-2|.|many
TGTGCCTGGAAACAAGGGGGCTACACCTTC
CAWKQGGYTF
>TRBV25-1|TRBJ2-3|.|many
TGTGCCAGCCGCTCCGGGGCCACAGATACGCAGTTTTTT
CASRSGATDTQFF
>TRBV27|TRBJ2-2|TRBD2|medium-sized
TGTGCCAGCGGTACTAGCGGGAACACCGGGGAGCTGTTTTTT
CASGTSGNTGELFF
>TRBV18|TRBJ1-4|.|many
TGTGCCAGCTCACCACTCGGACGGGCCCTTAATGAAAAACTGTTTTTT
CASSPLGRALNEKLFF
>TRBV9|TRBJ2-5|.|many
TGTGCCAGCAGCGTCCACCAGGGTCAAGAGACCCAGTACTTC
CASSVHQGQETQYF
>TRBV29-1|TRBJ2-3|.|many
TGCAGCACCCGGGGAGAAAACACAGATACGCAGTATTTT
CSTRGENTDTQYF
>TRBV5-4|TRBJ2-1|TRBD2|many
TGTGCCAGCAGCTTGCCCAAAGGCGGGAGGGGGGGCAATGAGCAGTTCTTC
CASSLPKGGRGGNEQFF
>TRBV11-2|TRBJ1-4|.|many
TGTGCCAGCAGAAAATTCGGGGGTAGTGAAAAACTGTTTTTT
CASRKFGGSEKLFF
>TRBV10-3|TRBJ2-5|.|many
TGTGCCATCAGTGGTGGAGAGACCCAGTACTTC
CAISGGETQYF
>TRBV7-2|TRBJ1-5|.|many
TGTGCCAGCAGCTTAGAGGGGGGCATGGGCAATCAGCCCCAGCATTTT
CASSLEGGMGNQPQHF
>TRBV29-1|TRBJ1-2|.|many
TGCAGCGTTGAACTTTCAGTCAATCTGGGCTACACCTTC
CSVELSVNLGYTF
>TRBV20-1|TRBJ2-1|.|.
TGCAGTGCCCTGGGTGGGATGGTCTCCTACAATGAGCAGTTCTTC
CSALGGMVSYNEQFF
>TRBV20-1|TRBJ2-2|TRBD2|many
TGCAGTGCTAGATCGGGGAGGGCCTCCGGGGAGCTGTTTTTT
CSARSGRASGELFF
>TRBV3-1|TRBJ2-1|.|many
TGTGCCAGCAGCCAAGATCAGGGGTTCAATGAGCAGTTCTTC
CASSQDQGFNEQFF
>TRBV12-3/TRBV12-4|TRBJ2-1|.|.
TGTGCCAGCAGTACCGGGACCCCCGGGGACAATGAGCAGTTCTTC
CASSTGTPGDNEQFF
>TRBV12-3/TRBV12-4|TRBJ2-2|.|many
TGTGCCAGCAGTTTAGTCGGGGAAGGGAGCGGGGAGCTGTTTTTT
CASSLVGEGSGELFF